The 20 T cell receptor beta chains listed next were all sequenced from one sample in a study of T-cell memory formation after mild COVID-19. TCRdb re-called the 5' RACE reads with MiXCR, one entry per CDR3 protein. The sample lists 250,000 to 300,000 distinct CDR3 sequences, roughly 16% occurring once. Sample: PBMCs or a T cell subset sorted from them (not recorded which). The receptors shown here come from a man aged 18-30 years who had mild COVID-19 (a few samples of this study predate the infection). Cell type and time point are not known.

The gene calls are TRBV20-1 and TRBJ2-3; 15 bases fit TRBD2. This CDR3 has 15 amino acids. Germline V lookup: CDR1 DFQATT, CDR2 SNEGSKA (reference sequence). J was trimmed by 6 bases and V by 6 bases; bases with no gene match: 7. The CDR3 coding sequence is TGCAGTGCGGCACCCGGGACTAGCGGGGGGGATACGCAGTATTTT. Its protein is CSAAPGTSGGDTQYF.

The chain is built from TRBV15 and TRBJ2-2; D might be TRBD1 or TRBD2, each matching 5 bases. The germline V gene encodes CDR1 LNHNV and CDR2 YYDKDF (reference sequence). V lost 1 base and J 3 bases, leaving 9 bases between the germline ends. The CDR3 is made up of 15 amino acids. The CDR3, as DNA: TGTGCCACCAGCAGAGGGGACGGAGACACCGGGGAGCTGTTTTTT. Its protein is CATSRGDGDTGELFF. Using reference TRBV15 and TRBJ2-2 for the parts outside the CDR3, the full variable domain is DAMVIQNPRYQVTQFGKPVTLSCSQTLNHNVMYWYQQKSSQAPKLLFHYYDKDFNNEADTPDNFQSRRPNTSFCFLDIRSPGLGDTAMYLCATSRGDGDTGELFFGEGSRLTVL.

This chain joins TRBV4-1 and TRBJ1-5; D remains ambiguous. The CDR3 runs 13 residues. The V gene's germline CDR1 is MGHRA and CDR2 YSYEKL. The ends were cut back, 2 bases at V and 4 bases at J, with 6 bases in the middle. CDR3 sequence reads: CASSQNTNQPQHF. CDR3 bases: TGCGCCAGCAGCCAAAACACTAATCAGCCCCAGCATTTT.

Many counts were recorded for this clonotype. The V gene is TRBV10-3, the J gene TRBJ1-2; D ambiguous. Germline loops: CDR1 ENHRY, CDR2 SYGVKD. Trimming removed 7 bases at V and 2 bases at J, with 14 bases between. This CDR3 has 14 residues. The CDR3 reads CAINPDGSNYGYTF. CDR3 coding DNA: TGTGCCATCAACCCCGACGGATCCAACTATGGCTACACCTTC.

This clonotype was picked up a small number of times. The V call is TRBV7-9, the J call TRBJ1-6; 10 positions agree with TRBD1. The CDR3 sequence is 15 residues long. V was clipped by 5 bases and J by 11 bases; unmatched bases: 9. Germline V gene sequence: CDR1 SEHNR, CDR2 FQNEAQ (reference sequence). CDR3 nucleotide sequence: TGTGCCAGCAGCCCACTTGACAGGGGGCTTACACCCCTCCACTTT. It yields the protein CASSPLDRGLTPLHF.

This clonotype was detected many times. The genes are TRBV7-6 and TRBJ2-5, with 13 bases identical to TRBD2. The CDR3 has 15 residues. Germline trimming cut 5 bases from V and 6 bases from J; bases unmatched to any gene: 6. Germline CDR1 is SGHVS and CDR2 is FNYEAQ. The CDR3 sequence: CASSPRTSGGQTQYF. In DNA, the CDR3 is TGTGCCAGCAGCCCCAGGACTAGCGGGGGACAGACCCAGTACTTC. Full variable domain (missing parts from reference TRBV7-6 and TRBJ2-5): GAGVSQSPRYKVTKRGQDVALRCDPISGHVSLYWYRQALGQGPEFLTYFNYEAQQDKSGLPNDRFSAERPEGSISTLTIQRTEQRDSAMYRCASSPRTSGGQTQYFGPGTRLLVL.

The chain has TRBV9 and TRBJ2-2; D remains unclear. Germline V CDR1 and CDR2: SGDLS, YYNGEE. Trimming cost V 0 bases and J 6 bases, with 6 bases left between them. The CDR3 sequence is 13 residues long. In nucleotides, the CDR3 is TGTGCCAGCAGCGTAGGGCAGTCCGGGGAGCTGTTTTTT. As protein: CASSVGQSGELFF.

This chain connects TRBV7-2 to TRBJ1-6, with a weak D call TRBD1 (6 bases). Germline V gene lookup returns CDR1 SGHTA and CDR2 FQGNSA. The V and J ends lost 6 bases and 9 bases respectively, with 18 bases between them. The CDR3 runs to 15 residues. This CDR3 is CASRPRGVEGSPLHF. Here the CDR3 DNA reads TGTGCCAGCAGACCGAGGGGGGTAGAGGGTTCACCCCTCCACTTT.

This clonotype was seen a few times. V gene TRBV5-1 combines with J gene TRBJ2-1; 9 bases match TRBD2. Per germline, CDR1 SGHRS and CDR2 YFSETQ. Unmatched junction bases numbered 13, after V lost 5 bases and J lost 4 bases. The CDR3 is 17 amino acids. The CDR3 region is CASRAPNIAGVYNEQFF. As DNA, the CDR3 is TGCGCCAGCAGGGCCCCTAATATAGCGGGGGTATACAATGAGCAGTTCTTC.

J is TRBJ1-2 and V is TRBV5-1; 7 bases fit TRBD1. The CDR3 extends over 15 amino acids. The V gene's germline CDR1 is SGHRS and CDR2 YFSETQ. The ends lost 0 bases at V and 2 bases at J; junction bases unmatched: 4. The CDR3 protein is CASSLGDRENYGYTF. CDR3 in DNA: TGCGCCAGCAGCTTGGGCGACAGGGAAAACTATGGCTACACCTTC.

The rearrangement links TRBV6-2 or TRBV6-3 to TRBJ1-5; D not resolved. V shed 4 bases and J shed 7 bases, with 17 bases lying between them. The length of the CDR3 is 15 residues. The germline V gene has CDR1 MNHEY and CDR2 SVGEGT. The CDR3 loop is CASSWVPGVTQPQHF. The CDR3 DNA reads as TGTGCCAGCAGTTGGGTCCCAGGAGTAACCCAGCCCCAGCATTTT.

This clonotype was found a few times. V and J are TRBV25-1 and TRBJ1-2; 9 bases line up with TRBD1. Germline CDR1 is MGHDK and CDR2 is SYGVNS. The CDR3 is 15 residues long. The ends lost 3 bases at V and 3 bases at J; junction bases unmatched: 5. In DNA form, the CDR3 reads TGTGCCAGCAGTGATCCACAGGGGGCGGACTATGGCTACACCTTC. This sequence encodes CASSDPQGADYGYTF.

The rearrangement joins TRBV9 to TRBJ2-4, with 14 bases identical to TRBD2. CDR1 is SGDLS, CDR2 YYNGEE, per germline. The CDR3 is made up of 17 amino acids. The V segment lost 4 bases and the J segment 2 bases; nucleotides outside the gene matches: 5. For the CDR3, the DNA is TGTGCCAGCAGCACGACTAGCGGGGGGGCTTCCAAAAACATTCAGTACTTC. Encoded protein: CASSTTSGGASKNIQYF. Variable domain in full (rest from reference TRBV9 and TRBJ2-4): DSGVTQTPKHLITATGQRVTLRCSPRSGDLSVYWYQQSLDQGLQFLIQYYNGEERAKGNILERFSAQQFPDLHSELNLSSLELGDSALYFCASSTTSGGASKNIQYFGAGTRLSVL.

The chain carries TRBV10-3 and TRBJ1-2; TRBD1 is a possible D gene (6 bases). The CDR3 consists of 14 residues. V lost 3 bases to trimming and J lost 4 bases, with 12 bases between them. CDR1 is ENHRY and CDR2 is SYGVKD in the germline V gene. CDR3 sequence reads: CAISDTGHVYGYTF. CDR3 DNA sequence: TGTGCCATCAGTGACACAGGGCACGTCTATGGCTACACCTTC.

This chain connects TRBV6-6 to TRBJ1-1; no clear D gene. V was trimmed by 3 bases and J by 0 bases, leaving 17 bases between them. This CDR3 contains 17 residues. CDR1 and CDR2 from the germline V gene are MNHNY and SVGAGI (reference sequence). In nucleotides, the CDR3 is TGTGCCAGCAGTTATACGCGGGTATTACCCGTGAACACTGAAGCTTTCTTT. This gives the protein CASSYTRVLPVNTEAFF.

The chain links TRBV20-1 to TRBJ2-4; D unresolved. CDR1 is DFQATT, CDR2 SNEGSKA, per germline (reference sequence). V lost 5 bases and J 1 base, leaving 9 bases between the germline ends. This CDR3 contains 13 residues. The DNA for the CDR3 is TGCAGTGCTTTCGAGCCTGCCAAAAACATTCAGTACTTC. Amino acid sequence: CSAFEPAKNIQYF.

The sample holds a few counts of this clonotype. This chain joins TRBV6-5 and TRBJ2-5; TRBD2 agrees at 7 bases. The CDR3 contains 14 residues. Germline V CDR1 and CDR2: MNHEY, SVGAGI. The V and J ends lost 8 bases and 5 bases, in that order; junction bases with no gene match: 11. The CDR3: CASGLAATQETQYF. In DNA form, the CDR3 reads TGTGCCAGCGGGCTAGCGGCCACCCAGGAGACCCAGTACTTC.

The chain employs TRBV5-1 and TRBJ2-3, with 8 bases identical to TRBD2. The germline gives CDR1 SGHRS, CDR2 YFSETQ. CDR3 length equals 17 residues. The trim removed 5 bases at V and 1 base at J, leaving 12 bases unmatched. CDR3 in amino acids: CASRPGLGAFGTDTQYF. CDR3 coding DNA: TGCGCCAGCAGGCCGGGACTAGGAGCATTCGGCACAGATACGCAGTATTTT. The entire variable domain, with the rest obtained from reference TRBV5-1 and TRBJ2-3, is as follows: KAGVTQTPRYLIKTRGQQVTLSCSPISGHRSVSWYQQTPGQGLQFLFEYFSETQRNKGNFPGRFSGRQFSNSRSEMNVSTLELGDSALYLCASRPGLGAFGTDTQYFGPGTRLTVL.

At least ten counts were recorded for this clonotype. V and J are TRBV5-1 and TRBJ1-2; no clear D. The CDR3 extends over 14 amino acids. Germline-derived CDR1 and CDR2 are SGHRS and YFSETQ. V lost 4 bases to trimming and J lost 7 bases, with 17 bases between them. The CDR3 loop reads CASSLDPNTPGYTF. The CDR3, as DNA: TGCGCCAGCAGCCTAGACCCCAATACACCTGGCTACACCTTC.

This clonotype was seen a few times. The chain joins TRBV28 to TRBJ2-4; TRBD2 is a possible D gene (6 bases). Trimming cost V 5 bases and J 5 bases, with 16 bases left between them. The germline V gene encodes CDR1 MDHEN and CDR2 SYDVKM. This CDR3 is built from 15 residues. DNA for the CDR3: TGTGCCAGCAGTCCCCCACTAGCTGGGGAAAACATTCAGTACTTC. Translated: CASSPPLAGENIQYF.